The 9 T cell receptor beta chains given below trace back to one sample, sequenced in a study of shared clonotypes between healthy human individuals. Profiling relied on immunoSEQ multiplex PCR, and the TCRdb table lists in-frame clones only, not all of them. In the table there are about 1 million clones, around 76% of which are singletons. The specimen was memory CD4+ T cells sorted from blood. Subset: CD45RA-negative fraction. The receptors derive from a man younger than 35 in good health.

The chain joins TRBV15 to TRBJ2-3; perhaps TRBD2 as D (6 bases). The CDR3 totals 15 residues. The V gene lost 3 bases and the J gene lost 6 bases, with 16 bases spanning the gap. Germline V gene sequence: CDR1 LNHNV, CDR2 YYDKDF (reference sequence). The CDR3 loop is CATSSTSQKWDTQYF. The DNA for the CDR3 is TGTGCCACCAGCAGCACTAGCCAAAAATGGGATACGCAGTATTTT.

The CDR3 sequence: CASSPASGRVMDTQYF. CDR3 in DNA: TGTGCCAGCAGCCCAGCTAGCGGTCGAGTTATGGATACGCAGTATTTT. The V call is TRBV2, the J call TRBJ2-3, with 7 bases lining up with TRBD2. The ends lost 6 bases at V and 6 bases at J; junction bases unmatched: 15. Germline V CDR1 and CDR2: SNHLY, FYNNEI. The CDR3 has 16 amino acids.

The chain is built from TRBV5-1 and TRBJ2-3; 10 nucleotides line up with TRBD2. The V segment lost 4 bases and the J segment 3 bases; nucleotides outside the gene matches: 17. The CDR3 loop spans 19 amino acids. Germline V gives CDR1 SGHRS, CDR2 YFSETQ. In DNA form, the CDR3 reads TGCGCCAGCAGCCTGGGTGCTAGCGGGGGCCGGAGTAGAACAGATACGCAGTATTTT. Translating gives CASSLGASGGRSRTDTQYF.

The rearrangement joins TRBV5-1 to TRBJ1-2, with 7 bases fitting TRBD1. Germline V lookup: CDR1 SGHRS, CDR2 YFSETQ. V lost 8 bases and J lost 5; bases outside the gene matches: 9. The CDR3 has 13 residues. CDR3 DNA sequence: TGCGCCAGGACTATCGCAGGGGGATATGGCTACACCTTC. Translating gives CARTIAGGYGYTF. Full variable domain (missing parts from reference TRBV5-1 and TRBJ1-2): KAGVTQTPRYLIKTRGQQVTLSCSPISGHRSVSWYQQTPGQGLQFLFEYFSETQRNKGNFPGRFSGRQFSNSRSEMNVSTLELGDSALYLCARTIAGGYGYTFGSGTRLTVV.

The V and J genes are TRBV7-2 and TRBJ2-3, with TRBD2 matching over 10 bases. Germline assignment: CDR1 SGHTA and CDR2 FQGNSA. The CDR3 covers 13 residues. V shed 5 bases, J shed 6 bases, and the junction held 2 bases outside the gene matches. The CDR3 reads CASSPSGSDTQYF. The CDR3 DNA follows: TGTGCCAGCAGCCCTAGCGGGAGCGATACGCAGTATTTT.

A remark on this clone: Relative to the germline gene, one junction end is altered; a read error may explain this. The chain links TRBV2 to TRBJ1-2, with D perhaps matching TRBD1 (6 bases). The CDR3 has 13 residues. Germline assignment: CDR1 SNHLY and CDR2 FYNNEI. CDR3 sequence: CASSRTGLDGHTF. CDR3 coding DNA: TGTGCCAGCAGTCGTACAGGGTTGGATGGCCACACCTTC.

The chain recombines TRBV23-1 with TRBJ2-1, with D unresolved. TRBV23-1 is marked as an open reading frame, function uncertain. V was trimmed by 0 bases and J by 9 bases, leaving 9 bases between them. CDR3 length equals 13 residues. This CDR3 reads CASSQSSAAEQFF. The CDR3 nucleotides read TGCGCCAGCAGTCAATCGTCGGCCGCTGAGCAGTTCTTC.

V gene TRBV7-2 combines with J gene TRBJ2-1; D remains ambiguous. Per germline, CDR1 SGHTA and CDR2 FQGNSA. V dropped 1 base and J dropped 2 bases, with 9 bases sitting between them. The CDR3 runs to 15 residues. The chain's CDR3 is CASSLEALAYNEQFF. Here the CDR3 DNA reads TGTGCCAGCAGCTTAGAGGCCCTGGCCTACAATGAGCAGTTCTTC. Full variable domain (remainder filled in from reference TRBV7-2 and TRBJ2-1): GAGVSQSPSNKVTEKGKDVELRCDPISGHTALYWYRQSLGQGLEFLIYFQGNSAPDKSGLPSDRFSAERTGGSVSTLTIQRTQQEDSAVYLCASSLEALAYNEQFFGPGTRLTVL.

The V and J genes are TRBV6-4 and TRBJ2-2; D could derive from TRBD1 or TRBD2 (5 bases each). The CDR3 totals 14 residues. Trimming stripped 6 bases from V and 1 base from J, with 9 bases between. Germline lookup yields CDR1 MRHNA and CDR2 SNTAGT. The CDR3 DNA follows: TGTGCCAGCAGCCCAGGGAGGAACACCGGGGAGCTGTTTTTT. It yields the protein CASSPGRNTGELFF.